The 8 T cell receptor beta chains below all came from one sample that was sequenced in a study of blood T cell repertoires in COVID-19. Libraries were prepared by immunoSEQ multiplex PCR; TCRdb keeps only in-frame clonotypes and omits some of them. The sample includes about 52,000 clones, roughly 87% of them seen just once. Sequencing used peripheral blood. These receptors all stem from a human donor with active COVID-19. The donor label of this sample is uncertain.

The V and J genes are TRBV5-8 and TRBJ2-2; D perhaps matches TRBD2 (6 bases). There are 16 residues in the CDR3. Germline CDR1 and CDR2: SGHTS and YDEGEE. Trimming took off 5 bases at V and 6 bases at J, with 20 bases between the two ends. The CDR3 DNA is TGTGCCAGCAGTGCCGGGACCCCGGGAGTGGCCGGGGAGCTGTTTTTT. Protein: CASSAGTPGVAGELFF.

This clone has a single count. The chain has TRBV10-3 and TRBJ2-7; TRBD2 matches 9 bases. The CDR3 totals 14 residues. V lost 5 bases, J lost 5 bases, and 7 bases stayed unmatched. Germline assignment: CDR1 ENHRY and CDR2 SYGVKD. CDR3 in DNA: TGTGCCATCAGTTCATCCGGGACTAGCAACGAGCAGTACTTC. Its translation: CAISSSGTSNEQYF.

The chain uses TRBV6-5 and TRBJ2-3; 8 positions match TRBD2. Germline CDR1 MNHEY, CDR2 SVGAGI. V shed 4 bases, J shed 1 base, and the junction held 7 bases outside the gene matches. The CDR3 contains 16 residues. The CDR3 nucleotides are TGTGCCAGCAGTTCGGCGGGGGGCCGTGGCACAGATACGCAGTATTTT. This sequence encodes CASSSAGGRGTDTQYF.

This clone was picked up one time. The chain combines TRBV15 with TRBJ2-7; maybe TRBD2 (6 bases). The V gene lost 3 bases and the J gene lost 7 bases, with 13 bases spanning the gap. CDR3 size: 13 residues. The germline gives CDR1 LNHNV, CDR2 YYDKDF (reference sequence). CDR3 DNA: TGTGCCACCAGCAGGCGGGGTCTTTTAGAGCAGTACTTC. Translation gives CATSRRGLLEQYF.

V usage is TRBV20-1 and J usage is TRBJ2-7, with unresolved D. Germline CDR1 is DFQATT and CDR2 is SNEGSKA (reference sequence). V gave up 3 bases and J gave up 3 bases, with 12 bases separating them. The CDR3 totals 13 residues. CDR3 residues: CSASAIGGYEQYF. The CDR3 coding sequence is TGCAGTGCTAGTGCGATTGGCGGCTACGAGCAGTACTTC.

V and J are TRBV5-5 and TRBJ1-1; 11 positions match TRBD1. The CDR3 length is 14 residues. The V segment lost 2 bases and the J segment 6 bases; nucleotides outside the gene matches: 3. Looked up from germline, CDR1 is SGHKS and CDR2 is YYEKEE (reference sequence). For the CDR3, the DNA is TGTGCCAGCAGCTTCGGGACAGGGGGATCTGAAGCTTTCTTT. As protein: CASSFGTGGSEAFF.

The rearrangement joins TRBV27 to TRBJ1-1, with 11 nucleotides matching TRBD1. Trimming cost V 5 bases and J 10 bases; bases outside gene matches: 9. The germline V gene has CDR1 MNHEY and CDR2 SMNVEV (reference sequence). The CDR3 extends over 14 amino acids. CDR3 residues: CASSQLGQGVGAFF. CDR3 in DNA: TGTGCCAGCAGTCAACTGGGACAGGGGGTCGGAGCTTTCTTT.

V gene TRBV15 combines with J gene TRBJ1-2; D perhaps matches TRBD1 (6 bases). The germline V and J ends were trimmed by 4 bases and 4 bases, with 16 bases remaining between them. The CDR3 is 15 amino acids. Germline CDR1 and CDR2: LNHNV and YYDKDF (reference sequence). CDR3 region: CATSKGGAFGYGYTF. CDR3 coding DNA: TGTGCCACCAGCAAAGGGGGTGCATTTGGCTATGGCTACACCTTC.